A selection of T cell receptor beta chains follows, all from one sample in a study of blood T cell repertoires in COVID-19. Some clones are missing from TCRdb's copy, which holds only in-frame ones; the method was immunoSEQ multiplex PCR. The table records roughly 290,000 clones, just under 85% of them present only once. The source material was peripheral blood. Source of these receptors: a woman between 50 and 59 years old with active or convalescent COVID-19. CDR3s include the opening cysteine and the closing phenylalanine or tryptophan. A D gene is named only where the DNA matches it firmly. The size entry is marked missing in some rows and otherwise reads once, few, many or a size class.

D,size,J,V,CDR3,DNA
TRBD2,-,TRBJ2-5,TRBV5-1,CASSLGLAGVETQYF,TGCGCCAGCAGCTTGGGACTAGCGGGAGTGGAGACCCAGTACTTC
-,-,TRBJ2-5,TRBV13,CASSFGGQLEQETQYF,TGTGCCAGCAGCTTTGGGGGCCAACTAGAGCAAGAGACCCAGTACTTC
TRBD1,-,TRBJ2-3,TRBV19,CASSLGQGWNTQYF,TGTGCCAGTAGTCTCGGACAGGGGTGGAATACGCAGTATTTT
TRBD1,-,TRBJ1-1,TRBV5-1,CASSSPGTGLGAFF,TGCGCCAGCAGCTCCCCCGGGACAGGTCTTGGGGCTTTCTTT
TRBD2,-,TRBJ2-2,TRBV27,CASSGLAGIGELFF,TGTGCCAGCAGCGGACTAGCAGGGATCGGGGAGCTGTTTTTT
TRBD2,-,TRBJ2-1,TRBV5-3,CARRLRTSGRREMGNEQFF,TGTGCCAGAAGGCTGCGGACTAGCGGGAGGAGGGAAATGGGTAATGAGCAGTTCTTC
-,-,TRBJ2-1,TRBV7-8,CASSSDNRDEQFF,TGTGCCAGCAGCTCAGATAACCGGGATGAGCAGTTCTTC
TRBD2,once,TRBJ2-1,TRBV6-1,CASSATSGGIYNEQFF,TGTGCCAGCAGTGCTACTAGCGGGGGGATCTACAATGAGCAGTTCTTC
-,many,TRBJ1-5,TRBV20-1,CSASRGGQPQHF,TGCAGTGCTAGTAGGGGGGGTCAGCCCCAGCATTTT
TRBD1,once,TRBJ1-1,TRBV12-3/TRBV12-4,CASSFRDRGAFF,TGTGCCAGCAGTTTTCGGGACAGGGGTGCTTTCTTT
TRBD1,once,TRBJ1-2,TRBV10-3,CAISEPPGQGNYGYTF,TGTGCCATCAGTGAGCCACCGGGACAGGGAAACTATGGCTACACCTTC
TRBD1,-,TRBJ1-3,TRBV9,CASSYRGPGNTIYF,TGTGCCAGCAGCTACAGGGGGCCGGGAAACACCATATATTTT
-,-,TRBJ1-2,TRBV2,CASSVGGNYGYTF,TGTGCCAGCAGTGTCGGCGGGAACTATGGCTACACCTTC
TRBD1,-,TRBJ1-5,TRBV18,CASSRQDRGLMSNQPQHF,TGTGCCAGCTCACGGCAGGACAGGGGGCTGATGAGCAATCAGCCCCAGCATTTT
-,-,TRBJ1-1,TRBV12-3/TRBV12-4,CASSLINEAFF,TGTGCCAGCAGTTTAATAAATGAAGCTTTCTTT
-,-,TRBJ2-3,TRBV7-9,CASSLEGDTQYF,TGTGCCAGCAGCTTAGAGGGGGATACGCAGTATTTT
-,-,TRBJ1-2,TRBV5-1,CASSLEPRQGGGGYTF,TGCGCCAGCAGCTTGGAGCCCCGGCAGGGAGGGGGTGGCTACACCTTC
-,-,TRBJ2-7,TRBV18,CASSPTVTGPYEQYF,TGTGCCAGCTCACCAACAGTAACAGGGCCCTACGAGCAGTACTTC
-,-,TRBJ2-4,TRBV5-6,CASSLLQGSNIQYF,TGTGCCAGCAGCTTGCTTCAGGGTAGCAACATTCAGTACTTC
-,-,TRBJ2-1,TRBV7-9,CASSLALAGTHNEQFF,TGTGCCAGCAGCTTAGCGCTTGCGGGGACCCACAATGAGCAGTTCTTC
-,-,TRBJ1-2,TRBV28,CASSEQGEYGYTF,TGTGCCAGCAGTGAACAGGGAGAATATGGCTACACCTTC
TRBD2,-,TRBJ2-1,TRBV4-2,CATARSGNDEQFF,TGTGCCACGGCCCGGAGCGGGAACGATGAGCAGTTCTTC
TRBD1,-,TRBJ1-1,TRBV28,CASSAPGGQGTEAFF,TGTGCCAGCAGTGCGCCAGGGGGGCAGGGCACTGAAGCTTTCTTT
TRBD2,-,TRBJ2-3,TRBV9,CASSFRLADSTDTQYF,TGTGCCAGCAGCTTTCGACTAGCGGATAGCACAGATACGCAGTATTTT
TRBD2,-,TRBJ2-2,TRBV3-1/TRBV3-2,CASSQLLAGGGDTGELFF,TGTGCCAGCAGCCAACTACTAGCGGGAGGGGGCGACACCGGGGAGCTGTTTTTT
-,-,TRBJ2-7,TRBV3-1/TRBV3-2,CASSPDWDSYEQYF,TGTGCCAGCAGCCCGGACTGGGACTCCTACGAGCAGTACTTC
TRBD1,-,TRBJ2-2,TRBV29-1,CSVAQGAGELFF,TGCAGCGTTGCTCAGGGGGCCGGGGAGCTGTTTTTT
TRBD1,-,TRBJ1-2,TRBV3-1/TRBV3-2,CASSLRQGPYGYTF,TGTGCCAGCAGCCTCCGACAGGGACCCTATGGCTACACCTTC
TRBD2,-,TRBJ2-7,TRBV9,CASSVGKAGGPLGEQYF,TGTGCCAGCAGCGTAGGGAAAGCGGGAGGGCCCTTGGGCGAGCAGTACTTC
-,once,TRBJ2-6,TRBV5-1,CASSLGGRYSGANVLTF,TGCGCCAGCAGCTTGGGCGGCCGCTACTCTGGGGCCAACGTCCTGACTTTC
-,few,TRBJ2-7,TRBV19,CASSIVGYEQYF,TGTGCCAGTAGTATCGTCGGCTACGAGCAGTACTTC
-,-,TRBJ1-2,TRBV2,CASSSDSPNGYTF,TGTGCCAGCAGCTCCGACAGCCCGAATGGCTACACCTTC
TRBD2,-,TRBJ2-3,TRBV5-1,CASSLAGAGAPGDTQYF,TGCGCCAGCAGCTTGGCCGGGGCGGGAGCGCCGGGGGATACGCAGTATTTT
-,-,TRBJ2-5,TRBV19,CASSIMRGGAGGTQYF,TGTGCCAGTAGTATAATGCGCGGAGGTGCGGGTGGGACCCAGTACTTC
-,few,TRBJ1-1,TRBV6-5,CASSVLKSQAEAFF,TGTGCCAGCTCTGTACTCAAATCCCAGGCGGAAGCTTTCTTT
TRBD2,-,TRBJ2-7,TRBV5-1,CASSPSGSNYEQYF,TGCGCCAGCAGCCCTAGCGGGAGCAACTACGAGCAGTACTTC
-,-,TRBJ2-1,TRBV28,CASSLANEQFF,TGTGCCAGCAGTTTAGCGAATGAGCAGTTCTTC
-,-,TRBJ2-7,TRBV2,CASSERGGEQYF,TGTGCCAGCAGTGAACGAGGAGGCGAGCAGTACTTC
TRBD2,-,TRBJ2-7,TRBV27,CASSPVAGGGEQYF,TGTGCCAGCAGTCCTGTAGCGGGAGGGGGCGAGCAGTACTTC
-,-,TRBJ2-1,TRBV6-1,CASSEGGFSYNEQFF,TGTGCCAGCAGTGAGGGGGGATTCTCCTACAATGAGCAGTTCTTC
-,-,TRBJ2-2,TRBV4-1,CASSQMGQGSTGELFF,TGCGCCAGCAGCCAAATGGGGCAGGGGAGCACCGGGGAGCTGTTTTTT
TRBD1,-,TRBJ2-2,TRBV7-8,CASSPDRVWTGELFF,TGTGCCAGCAGCCCAGACAGGGTTTGGACCGGGGAGCTGTTTTTT
-,-,TRBJ1-1,TRBV3-1/TRBV3-2,CASSQESRLTEAFF,TGTGCCAGCAGCCAAGAGTCCCGACTCACTGAAGCTTTCTTT
TRBD1,few,TRBJ1-5,TRBV28,CASSLAPSGQGYNQPQHF,TGTGCCAGCAGTTTAGCCCCCTCAGGACAGGGCTACAATCAGCCCCAGCATTTT
-,-,TRBJ1-4,TRBV2,CASSEGLNEKLFF,TGTGCCAGCAGTGAGGGACTTAATGAAAAACTGTTTTTT
-,-,TRBJ2-1,TRBV7-3,CASSSTGYNEQFF,TGTGCCAGCAGCTCCACGGGATACAATGAGCAGTTCTTC
TRBD1,-,TRBJ1-1,TRBV19,CASTDRGKTEAFF,TGTGCCAGTACTGACAGGGGAAAGACTGAAGCTTTCTTT
TRBD2,-,TRBJ2-7,TRBV9,CASSVGVAGPYEQYF,TGTGCCAGCAGCGTAGGAGTAGCGGGACCCTACGAGCAGTACTTC
-,-,TRBJ2-1,TRBV11-3,CASSLDLAGAPNEQFF,TGTGCCAGCAGCTTAGATCTTGCGGGGGCCCCCAATGAGCAGTTCTTC
-,-,TRBJ1-1,TRBV19,CASSIVIERSTEAFF,TGTGCCAGTAGTATAGTTATCGAGCGGAGCACTGAAGCTTTCTTT
-,-,TRBJ1-1,TRBV20-1,CSASSAGGGNTEAFF,TGCAGTGCTAGTTCGGCGGGCGGGGGGAACACTGAAGCTTTCTTT
TRBD1,-,TRBJ1-6,TRBV6-5,CASRDRGHSPLHF,TGTGCCAGCAGAGACAGGGGTCACTCACCCCTCCACTTT
-,-,TRBJ2-3,TRBV3-1/TRBV3-2,CASSQDWYSAGTDTQYF,TGTGCCAGCAGCCAAGATTGGTATAGCGCAGGCACAGATACGCAGTATTTT
TRBD1,-,TRBJ1-1,TRBV29-1,CSVEDRIGRGQNTEAFF,TGCAGCGTTGAAGATAGAATAGGCAGGGGGCAAAACACTGAAGCTTTCTTT
TRBD2,-,TRBJ2-2,TRBV2,CASRGTSGRTGELFF,TGTGCCAGCAGGGGGACTAGCGGGAGAACCGGGGAGCTGTTTTTT
TRBD2,-,TRBJ2-5,TRBV19,CASSRTSGVETQYF,TGTGCCAGTAGCCGGACTAGCGGTGTGGAGACCCAGTACTTC
-,once,TRBJ2-7,TRBV9,CASGRGAVPFEQYF,TGTGCCAGTGGCAGGGGGGCGGTTCCATTCGAGCAGTACTTC
TRBD2,-,TRBJ2-7,TRBV15,CATSKGLAAYEQYF,TGTGCCACCAGCAAGGGACTAGCGGCCTACGAGCAGTACTTC
-,-,TRBJ1-2,TRBV7-8,CASSSERGIMDGYTF,TGTGCCAGCAGCTCCGAGCGGGGAATCATGGATGGCTACACCTTC